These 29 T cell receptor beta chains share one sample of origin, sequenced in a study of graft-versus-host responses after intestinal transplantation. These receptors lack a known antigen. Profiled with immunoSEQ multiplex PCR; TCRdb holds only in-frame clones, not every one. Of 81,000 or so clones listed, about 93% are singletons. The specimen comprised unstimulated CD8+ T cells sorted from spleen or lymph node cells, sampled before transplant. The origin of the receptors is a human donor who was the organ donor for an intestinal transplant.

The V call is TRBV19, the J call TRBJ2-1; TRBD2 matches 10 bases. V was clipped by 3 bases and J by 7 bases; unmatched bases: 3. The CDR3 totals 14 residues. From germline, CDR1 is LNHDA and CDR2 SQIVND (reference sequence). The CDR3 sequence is CASSMGTSVNEQFF. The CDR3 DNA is TGTGCCAGTAGTATGGGGACTAGCGTGAATGAGCAGTTCTTC.

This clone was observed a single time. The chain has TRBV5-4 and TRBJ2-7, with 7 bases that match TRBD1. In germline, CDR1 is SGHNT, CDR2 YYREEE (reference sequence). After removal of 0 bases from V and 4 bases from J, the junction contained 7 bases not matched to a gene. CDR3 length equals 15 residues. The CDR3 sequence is CASSLGGTVFYEQYF. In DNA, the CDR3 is TGTGCCAGCAGCTTGGGTGGGACAGTGTTTTACGAGCAGTACTTC.

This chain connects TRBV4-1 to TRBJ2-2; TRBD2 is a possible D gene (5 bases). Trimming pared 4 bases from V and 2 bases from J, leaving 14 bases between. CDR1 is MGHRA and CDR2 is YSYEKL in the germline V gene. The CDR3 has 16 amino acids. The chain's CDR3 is CASSRTPGINTGELFF. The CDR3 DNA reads TGCGCCAGCAGCCGAACCCCGGGAATTAACACCGGGGAGCTGTTTTTT.

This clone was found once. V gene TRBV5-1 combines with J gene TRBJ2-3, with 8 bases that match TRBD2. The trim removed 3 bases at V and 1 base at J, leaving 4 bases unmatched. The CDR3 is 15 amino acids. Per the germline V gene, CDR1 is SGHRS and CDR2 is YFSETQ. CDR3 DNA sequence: TGCGCCAGCAGCTCCCCGGGGGGGGGCACAGATACGCAGTATTTT. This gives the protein CASSSPGGGTDTQYF. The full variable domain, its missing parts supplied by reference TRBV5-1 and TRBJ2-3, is KAGVTQTPRYLIKTRGQQVTLSCSPISGHRSVSWYQQTPGQGLQFLFEYFSETQRNKGNFPGRFSGRQFSNSRSEMNVSTLELGDSALYLCASSSPGGGTDTQYFGPGTRLTVL.

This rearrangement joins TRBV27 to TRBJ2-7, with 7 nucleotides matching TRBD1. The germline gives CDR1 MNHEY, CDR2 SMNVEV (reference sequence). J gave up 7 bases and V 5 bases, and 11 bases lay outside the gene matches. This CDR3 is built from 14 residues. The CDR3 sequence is CASSASGQFSEQYF. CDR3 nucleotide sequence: TGTGCCAGCAGTGCCTCGGGACAGTTTAGTGAGCAGTACTTC.

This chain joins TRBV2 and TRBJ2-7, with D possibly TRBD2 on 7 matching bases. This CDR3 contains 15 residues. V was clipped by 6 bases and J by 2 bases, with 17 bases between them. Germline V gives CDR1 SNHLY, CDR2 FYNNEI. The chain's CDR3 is CASSEGGGVPYEQYF. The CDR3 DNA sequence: TGTGCCAGCAGCGAGGGGGGAGGGGTCCCCTACGAGCAGTACTTC. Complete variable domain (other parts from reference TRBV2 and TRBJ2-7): EPEVTQTPSHQVTQMGQEVILRCVPISNHLYFYWYRQILGQKVEFLVSFYNNEISEKSEIFDDQFSVERPDGSNFTLKIRSTKLEDSAMYFCASSEGGGVPYEQYFGPGTRLTVT.

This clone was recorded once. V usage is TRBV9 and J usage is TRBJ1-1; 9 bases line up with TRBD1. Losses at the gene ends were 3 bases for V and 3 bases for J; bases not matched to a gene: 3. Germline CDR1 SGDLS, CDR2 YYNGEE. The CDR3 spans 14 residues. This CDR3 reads CASSERTGDTEAFF. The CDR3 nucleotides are TGTGCCAGCAGCGAACGGACAGGGGACACTGAAGCTTTCTTT.

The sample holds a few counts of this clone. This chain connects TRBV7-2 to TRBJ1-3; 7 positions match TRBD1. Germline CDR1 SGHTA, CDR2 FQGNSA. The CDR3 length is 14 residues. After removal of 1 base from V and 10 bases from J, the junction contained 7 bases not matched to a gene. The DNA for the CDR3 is TGTGCCAGCAGCTTAGTCCCGGAGGGACAGACCATATATTTT. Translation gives CASSLVPEGQTIYF.

The CDR3 here is CASSPFRGQFSPLHF. The CDR3 region has the DNA TGTGCCAGCAGCCCTTTCAGGGGACAGTTCTCACCCCTCCACTTT. The V gene is TRBV11-2, the J gene TRBJ1-6; 7 positions agree with TRBD1. Germline lookup yields CDR1 SGHAT and CDR2 FQNNGV. This CDR3 is 15 amino acids long. J lost 10 bases, V lost 5 bases, and 11 bases had no gene match.

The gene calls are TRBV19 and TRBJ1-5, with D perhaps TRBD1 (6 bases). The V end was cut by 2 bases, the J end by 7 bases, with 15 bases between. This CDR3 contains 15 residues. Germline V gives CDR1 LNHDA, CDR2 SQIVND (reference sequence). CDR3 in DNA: TGTGCCAGTAGTATATGGGGGGGGCGGAAACAGCCCCAGCATTTT. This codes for CASSIWGGRKQPQHF.

CDR3 DNA: TGTGCCAGCAGTTTGAGGGGGCCGTCCTATGGCTACACCTTC. Protein: CASSLRGPSYGYTF. This chain uses TRBV6-6 with TRBJ1-2; 7 nucleotides line up with TRBD1. The CDR3 is 14 amino acids. V lost 4 bases to trimming and J lost 4 bases; unmatched junction nucleotides: 6. The V gene's germline CDR1 is MNHNY and CDR2 SVGAGI (reference sequence).

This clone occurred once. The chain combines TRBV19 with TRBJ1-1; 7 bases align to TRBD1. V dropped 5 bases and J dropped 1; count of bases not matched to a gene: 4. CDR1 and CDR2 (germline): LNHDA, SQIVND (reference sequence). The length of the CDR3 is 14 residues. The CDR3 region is CASSWGQSNTEAFF. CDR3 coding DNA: TGTGCCAGTAGTTGGGGACAGTCGAACACTGAAGCTTTCTTT.

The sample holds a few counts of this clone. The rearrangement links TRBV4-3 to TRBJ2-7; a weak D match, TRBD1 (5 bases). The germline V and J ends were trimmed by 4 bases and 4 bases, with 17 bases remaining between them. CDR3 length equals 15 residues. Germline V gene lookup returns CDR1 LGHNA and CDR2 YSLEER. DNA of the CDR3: TGCGCCAGCAGCCCCCCAAGGGGATTAGGGTACGAGCAGTACTTC. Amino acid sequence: CASSPPRGLGYEQYF.

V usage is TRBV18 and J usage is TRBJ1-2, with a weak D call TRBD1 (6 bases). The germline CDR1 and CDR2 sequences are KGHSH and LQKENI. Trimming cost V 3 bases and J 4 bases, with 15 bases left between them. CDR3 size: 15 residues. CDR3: CASSPPDRITYGYTF. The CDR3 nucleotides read TGTGCCAGCTCACCGCCGGACAGAATAACCTATGGCTACACCTTC.

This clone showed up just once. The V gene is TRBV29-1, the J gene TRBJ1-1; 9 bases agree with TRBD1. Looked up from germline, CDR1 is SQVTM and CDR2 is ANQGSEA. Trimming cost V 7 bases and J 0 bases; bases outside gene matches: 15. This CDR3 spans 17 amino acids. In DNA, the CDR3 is TGCAGCGCTATACTCCCGGGACAGGGTACAGTGAACACTGAAGCTTTCTTT. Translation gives CSAILPGQGTVNTEAFF.

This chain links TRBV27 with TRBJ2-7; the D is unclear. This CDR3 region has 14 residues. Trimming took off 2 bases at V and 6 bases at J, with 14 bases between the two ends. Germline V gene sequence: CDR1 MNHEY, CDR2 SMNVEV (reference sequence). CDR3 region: CASSLLPSRVEQYF. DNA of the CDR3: TGTGCCAGCAGTTTACTTCCGTCCCGGGTCGAGCAGTACTTC.

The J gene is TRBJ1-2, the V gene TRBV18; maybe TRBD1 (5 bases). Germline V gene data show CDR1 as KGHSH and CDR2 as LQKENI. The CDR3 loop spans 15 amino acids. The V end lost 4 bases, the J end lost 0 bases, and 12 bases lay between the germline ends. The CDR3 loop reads CASSRGGEANYGYTF. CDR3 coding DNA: TGTGCCAGCTCACGAGGAGGGGAGGCTAACTATGGCTACACCTTC.

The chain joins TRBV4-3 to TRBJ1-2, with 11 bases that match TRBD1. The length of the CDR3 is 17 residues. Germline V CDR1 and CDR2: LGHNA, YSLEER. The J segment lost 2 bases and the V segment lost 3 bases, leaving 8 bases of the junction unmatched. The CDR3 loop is CASSQDRGPKLNYGYTF. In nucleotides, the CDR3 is TGCGCCAGCAGCCAGGACAGGGGGCCGAAACTAAACTATGGCTACACCTTC.

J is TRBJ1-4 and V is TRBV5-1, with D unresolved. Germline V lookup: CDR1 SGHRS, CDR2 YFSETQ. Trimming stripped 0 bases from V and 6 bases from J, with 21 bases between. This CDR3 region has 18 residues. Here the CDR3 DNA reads TGCGCCAGCAGCTTGGCGGACTCTCCTCTGGCAGCCCATGAAAAACTGTTTTTT. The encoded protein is CASSLADSPLAAHEKLFF.

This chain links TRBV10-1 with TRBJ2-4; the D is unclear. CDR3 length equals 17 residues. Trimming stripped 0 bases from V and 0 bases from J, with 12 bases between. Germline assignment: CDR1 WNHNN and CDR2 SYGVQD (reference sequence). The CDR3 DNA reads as TGCGCCAGCAGTGAGTCGATGCCAGTCCTAGCCAAAAACATTCAGTACTTC. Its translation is CASSESMPVLAKNIQYF.

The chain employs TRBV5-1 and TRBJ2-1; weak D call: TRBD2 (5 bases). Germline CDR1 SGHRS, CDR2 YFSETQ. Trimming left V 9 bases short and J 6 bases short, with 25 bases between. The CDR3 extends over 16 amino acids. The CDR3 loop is CATQLGGRTVTNEQFF. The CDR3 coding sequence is TGCGCCACTCAATTGGGCGGGCGCACCGTAACCAATGAGCAGTTCTTC.

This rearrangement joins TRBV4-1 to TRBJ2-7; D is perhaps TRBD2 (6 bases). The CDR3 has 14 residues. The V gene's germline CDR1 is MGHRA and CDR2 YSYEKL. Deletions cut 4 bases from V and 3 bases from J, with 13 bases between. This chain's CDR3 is CASSLTSGVYEQYF. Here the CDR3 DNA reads TGCGCCAGCAGCCTCACCTCGGGGGTCTACGAGCAGTACTTC.

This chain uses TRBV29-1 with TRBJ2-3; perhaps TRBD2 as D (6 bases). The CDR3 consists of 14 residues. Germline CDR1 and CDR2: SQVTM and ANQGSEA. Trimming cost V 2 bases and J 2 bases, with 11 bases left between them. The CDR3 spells CSVECGNVTDTQYF. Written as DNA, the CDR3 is TGCAGCGTTGAATGCGGGAACGTCACAGATACGCAGTATTTT.

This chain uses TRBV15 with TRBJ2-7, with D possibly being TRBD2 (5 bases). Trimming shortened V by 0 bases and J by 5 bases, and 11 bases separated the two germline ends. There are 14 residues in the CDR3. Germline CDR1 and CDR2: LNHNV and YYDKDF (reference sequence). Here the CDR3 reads CATSRDILGDEQYF. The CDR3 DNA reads TGTGCCACCAGCAGAGATATATTGGGAGACGAGCAGTACTTC.

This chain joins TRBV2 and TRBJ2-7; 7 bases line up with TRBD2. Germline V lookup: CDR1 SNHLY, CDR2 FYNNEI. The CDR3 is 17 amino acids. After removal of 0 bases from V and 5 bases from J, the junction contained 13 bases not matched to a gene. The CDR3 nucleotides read TGTGCCAGCAGTGAAGCCTCCGGGACTGGGAGGGTCAACGAGCAGTACTTC. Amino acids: CASSEASGTGRVNEQYF.

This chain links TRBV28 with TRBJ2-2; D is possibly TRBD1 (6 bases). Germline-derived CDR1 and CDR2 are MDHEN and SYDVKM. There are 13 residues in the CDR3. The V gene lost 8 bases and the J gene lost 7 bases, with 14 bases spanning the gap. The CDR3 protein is CASEQGFSGELFF. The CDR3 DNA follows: TGTGCCAGCGAACAGGGATTCAGCGGGGAGCTGTTTTTT.

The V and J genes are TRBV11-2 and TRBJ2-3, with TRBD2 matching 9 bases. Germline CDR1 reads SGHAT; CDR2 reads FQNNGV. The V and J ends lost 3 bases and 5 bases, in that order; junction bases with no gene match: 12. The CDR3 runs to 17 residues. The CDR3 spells CASSFPPPAGGEDTQYF. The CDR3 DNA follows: TGTGCCAGCAGCTTTCCCCCCCCGGCGGGAGGGGAAGATACGCAGTATTTT.

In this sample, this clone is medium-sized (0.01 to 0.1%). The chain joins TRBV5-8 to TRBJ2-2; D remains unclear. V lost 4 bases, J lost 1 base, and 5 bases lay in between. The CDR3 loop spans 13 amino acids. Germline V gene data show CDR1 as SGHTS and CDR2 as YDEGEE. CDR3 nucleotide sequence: TGTGCCAGCAGCCAGAAGAACACCGGGGAGCTGTTTTTT. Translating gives CASSQKNTGELFF.

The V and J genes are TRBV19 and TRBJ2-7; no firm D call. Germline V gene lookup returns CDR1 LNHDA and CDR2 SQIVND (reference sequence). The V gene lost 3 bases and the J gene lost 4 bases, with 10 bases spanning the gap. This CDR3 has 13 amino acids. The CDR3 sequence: CASSIAVGYEQYF. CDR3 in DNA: TGTGCCAGTAGTATTGCGGTTGGATACGAGCAGTACTTC.